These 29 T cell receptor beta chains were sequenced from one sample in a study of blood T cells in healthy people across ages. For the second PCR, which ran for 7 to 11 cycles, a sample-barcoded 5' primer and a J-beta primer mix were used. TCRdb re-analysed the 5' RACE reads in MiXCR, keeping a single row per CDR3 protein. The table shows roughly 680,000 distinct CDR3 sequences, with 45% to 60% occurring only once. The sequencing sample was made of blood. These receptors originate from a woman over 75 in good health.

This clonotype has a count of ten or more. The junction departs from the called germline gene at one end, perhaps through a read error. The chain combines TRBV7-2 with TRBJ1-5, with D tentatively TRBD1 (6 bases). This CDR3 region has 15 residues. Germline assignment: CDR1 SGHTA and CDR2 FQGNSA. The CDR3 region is CASSVAGTHNQPQHF. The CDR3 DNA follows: TGTGCCAGCAGCGTAGCGGGGACACACAATCAGCCCCAGCATTTT.

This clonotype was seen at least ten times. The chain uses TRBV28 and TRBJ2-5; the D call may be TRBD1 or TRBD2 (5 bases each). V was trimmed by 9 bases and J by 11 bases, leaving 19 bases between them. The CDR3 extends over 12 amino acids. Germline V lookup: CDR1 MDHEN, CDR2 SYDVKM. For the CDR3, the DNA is TGTGCCAGTTTAAGCCGTAGAGGGGAGCAGTACTTC. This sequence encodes CASLSRRGEQYF.

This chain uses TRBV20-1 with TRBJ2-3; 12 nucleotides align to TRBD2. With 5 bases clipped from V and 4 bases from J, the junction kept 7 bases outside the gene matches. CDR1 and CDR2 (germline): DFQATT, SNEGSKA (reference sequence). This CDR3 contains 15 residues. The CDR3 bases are TGCAGTGCTTCTAAGACTAGCGGGAGATCAGATACGCAGTATTTT. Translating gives CSASKTSGRSDTQYF.

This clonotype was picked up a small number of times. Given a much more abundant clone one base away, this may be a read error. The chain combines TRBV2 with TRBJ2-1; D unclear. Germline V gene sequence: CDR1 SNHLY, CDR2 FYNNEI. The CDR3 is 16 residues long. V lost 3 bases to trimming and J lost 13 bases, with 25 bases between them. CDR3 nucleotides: TGTGCCAGCAGTGAGAGTCTTCCCTCCTTCCAAGAGACCCAGTTCTTC. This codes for CASSESLPSFQETQFF.

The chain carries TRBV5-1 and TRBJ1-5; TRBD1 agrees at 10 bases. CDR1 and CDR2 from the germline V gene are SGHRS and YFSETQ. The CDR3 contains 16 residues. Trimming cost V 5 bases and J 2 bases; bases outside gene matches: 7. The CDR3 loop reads CASRAGTGEGNQPQHF. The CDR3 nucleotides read TGCGCCAGCAGGGCCGGGACAGGGGAAGGCAATCAGCCCCAGCATTTT.

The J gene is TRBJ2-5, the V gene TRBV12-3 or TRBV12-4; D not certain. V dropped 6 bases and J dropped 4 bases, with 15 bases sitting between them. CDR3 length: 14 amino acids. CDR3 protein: CASSEGIPRETQYF. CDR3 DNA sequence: TGTGCCAGCAGCGAAGGGATCCCAAGAGAGACCCAGTACTTC.

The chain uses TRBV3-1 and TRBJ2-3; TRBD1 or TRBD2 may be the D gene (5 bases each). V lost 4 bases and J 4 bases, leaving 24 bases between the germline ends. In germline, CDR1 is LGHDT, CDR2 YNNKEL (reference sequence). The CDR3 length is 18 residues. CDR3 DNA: TGTGCCAGCAGCCCTACAGTCGTCGGGACCAGCTGGGCAGATACGCAGTATTTT. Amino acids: CASSPTVVGTSWADTQYF.

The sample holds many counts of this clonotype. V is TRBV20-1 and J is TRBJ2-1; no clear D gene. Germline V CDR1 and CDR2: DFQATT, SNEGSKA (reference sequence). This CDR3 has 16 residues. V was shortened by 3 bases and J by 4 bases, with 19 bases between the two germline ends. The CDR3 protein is CSASPPRGILYNEQFF. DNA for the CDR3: TGCAGTGCTAGTCCCCCCCGCGGTATTCTTTACAATGAGCAGTTCTTC.

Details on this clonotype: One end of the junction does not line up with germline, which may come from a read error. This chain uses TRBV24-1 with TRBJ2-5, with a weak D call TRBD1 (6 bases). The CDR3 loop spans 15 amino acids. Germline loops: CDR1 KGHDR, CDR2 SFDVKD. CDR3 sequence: CATIDGTLRKETQYF. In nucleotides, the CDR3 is TGTGCCACCATTGATGGGACATTAAGAAAAGAGACCCAGTACTTC.

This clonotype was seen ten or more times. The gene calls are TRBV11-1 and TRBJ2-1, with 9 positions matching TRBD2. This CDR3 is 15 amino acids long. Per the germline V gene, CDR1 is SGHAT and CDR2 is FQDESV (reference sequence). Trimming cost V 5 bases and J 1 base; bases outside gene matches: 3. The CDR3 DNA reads TGTGCCAGCAGCCGGACTAGCGCGTCCTACAATGAGCAGTTCTTC. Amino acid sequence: CASSRTSASYNEQFF.

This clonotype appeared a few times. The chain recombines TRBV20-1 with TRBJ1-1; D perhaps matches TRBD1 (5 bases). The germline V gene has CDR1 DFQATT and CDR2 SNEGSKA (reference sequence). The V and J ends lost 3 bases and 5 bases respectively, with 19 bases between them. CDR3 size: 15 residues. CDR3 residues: CSASHPGRGSTEAFF. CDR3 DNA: TGCAGTGCTAGCCATCCGGGACGGGGTTCGACTGAAGCTTTCTTT.

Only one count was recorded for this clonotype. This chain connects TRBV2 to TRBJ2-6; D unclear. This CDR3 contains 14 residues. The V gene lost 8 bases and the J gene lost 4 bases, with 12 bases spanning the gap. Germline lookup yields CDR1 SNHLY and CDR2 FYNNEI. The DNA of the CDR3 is TGTGCCAGCCACTCGACGCTGGGGGCCAACGTCCTGACTTTC. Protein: CASHSTLGANVLTF.

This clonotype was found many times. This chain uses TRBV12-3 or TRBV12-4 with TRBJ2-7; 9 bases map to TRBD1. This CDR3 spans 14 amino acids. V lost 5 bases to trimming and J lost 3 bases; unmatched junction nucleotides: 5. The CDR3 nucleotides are TGTGCCAGCAGTCAAGGGACAGGGATCTACGAGCAGTACTTC. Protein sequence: CASSQGTGIYEQYF.

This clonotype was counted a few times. CDR3 in DNA: TGCAGTGCTAGAGACCCCTGGACAGTTAAAGCTTTCTTT. This encodes CSARDPWTVKAFF. The chain couples TRBV20-1 to TRBJ1-1; D might be TRBD1 (6 bases). V lost 0 bases and J 9 bases, leaving 14 bases between the germline ends. CDR3 length: 13 residues. Germline CDR1 is DFQATT and CDR2 is SNEGSKA (reference sequence).

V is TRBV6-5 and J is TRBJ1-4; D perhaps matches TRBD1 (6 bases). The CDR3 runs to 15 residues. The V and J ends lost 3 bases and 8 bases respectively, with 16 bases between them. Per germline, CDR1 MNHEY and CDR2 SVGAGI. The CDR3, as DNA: TGTGCCAGCAGTTATTATCAGGGGCGCGGGGAAAAACTGTTTTTT. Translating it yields CASSYYQGRGEKLFF.

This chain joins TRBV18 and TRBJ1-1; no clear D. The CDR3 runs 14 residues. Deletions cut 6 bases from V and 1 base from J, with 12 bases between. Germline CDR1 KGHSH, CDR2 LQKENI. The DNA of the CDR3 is TGTGCCAGCTCGCTGGTAGTGGAGAACACTGAAGCTTTCTTT. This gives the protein CASSLVVENTEAFF.

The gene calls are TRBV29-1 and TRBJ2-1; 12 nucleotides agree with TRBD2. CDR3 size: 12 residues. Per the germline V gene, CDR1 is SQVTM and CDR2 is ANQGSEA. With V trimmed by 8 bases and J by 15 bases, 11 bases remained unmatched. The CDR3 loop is CSSSLGLAGRFF. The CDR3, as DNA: TGCAGCTCCTCCCTGGGACTAGCGGGTCGGTTCTTC.

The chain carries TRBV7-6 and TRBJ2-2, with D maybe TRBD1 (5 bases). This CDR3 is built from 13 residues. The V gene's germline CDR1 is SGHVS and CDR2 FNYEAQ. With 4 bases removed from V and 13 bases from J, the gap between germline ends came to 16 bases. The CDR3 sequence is CASSSAAGLLLFF. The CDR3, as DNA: TGTGCCAGCAGCTCCGCCGCAGGGCTATTGCTGTTTTTT.

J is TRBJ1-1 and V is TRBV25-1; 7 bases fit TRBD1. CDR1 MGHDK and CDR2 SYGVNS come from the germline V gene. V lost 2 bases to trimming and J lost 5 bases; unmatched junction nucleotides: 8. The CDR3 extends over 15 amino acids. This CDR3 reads CASSEPGGGWTEAFF. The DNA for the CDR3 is TGTGCCAGCAGTGAACCAGGAGGGGGCTGGACTGAAGCTTTCTTT. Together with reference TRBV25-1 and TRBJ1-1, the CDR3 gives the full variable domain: EADIYQTPRYLVIGTGKKITLECSQTMGHDKMYWYQQDPGMELHLIHYSYGVNSTEKGDLSSESTVSRIRTEHFPLTLESARPSHTSQYLCASSEPGGGWTEAFFGQGTRLTVV.

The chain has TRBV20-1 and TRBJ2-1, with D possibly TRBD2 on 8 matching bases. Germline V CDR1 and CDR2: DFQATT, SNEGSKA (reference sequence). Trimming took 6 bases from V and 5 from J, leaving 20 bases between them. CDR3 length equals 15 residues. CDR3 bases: TGCAGTGCCAGACTAGCGAGGGGGCCGCACAATGAGCAGTTCTTC. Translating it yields CSARLARGPHNEQFF.

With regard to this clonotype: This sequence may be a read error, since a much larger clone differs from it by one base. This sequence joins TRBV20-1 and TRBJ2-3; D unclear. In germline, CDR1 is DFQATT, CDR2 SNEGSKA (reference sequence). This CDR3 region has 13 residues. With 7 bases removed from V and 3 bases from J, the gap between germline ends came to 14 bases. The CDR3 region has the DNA TGCAGTGTTAGTTTACCGACTACAGATACGCAGTATTTT. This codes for CSVSLPTTDTQYF.

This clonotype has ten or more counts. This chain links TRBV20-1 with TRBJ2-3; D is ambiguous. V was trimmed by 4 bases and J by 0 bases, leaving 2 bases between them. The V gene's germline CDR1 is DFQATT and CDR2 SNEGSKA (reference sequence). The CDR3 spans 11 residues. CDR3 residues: CSATSTDTQYF. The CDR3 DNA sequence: TGCAGTGCTACCAGCACAGATACGCAGTATTTT.

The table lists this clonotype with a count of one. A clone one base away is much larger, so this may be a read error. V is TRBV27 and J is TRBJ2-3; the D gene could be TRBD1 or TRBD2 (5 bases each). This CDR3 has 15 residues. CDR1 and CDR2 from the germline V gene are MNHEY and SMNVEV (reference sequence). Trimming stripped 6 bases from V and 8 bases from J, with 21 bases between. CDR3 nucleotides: TGTGCCAGCAGCCTAAGGGCGGACTCAAGGGGTACGCAGTATTTT. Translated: CASSLRADSRGTQYF.

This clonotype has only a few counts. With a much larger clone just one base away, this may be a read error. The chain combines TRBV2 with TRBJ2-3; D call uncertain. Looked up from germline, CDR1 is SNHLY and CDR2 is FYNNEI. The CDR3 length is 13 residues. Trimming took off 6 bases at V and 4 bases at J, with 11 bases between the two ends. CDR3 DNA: TGTGCCAGCAGGGGTAATAACCCAGATACGCAGTATTTT. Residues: CASRGNNPDTQYF.

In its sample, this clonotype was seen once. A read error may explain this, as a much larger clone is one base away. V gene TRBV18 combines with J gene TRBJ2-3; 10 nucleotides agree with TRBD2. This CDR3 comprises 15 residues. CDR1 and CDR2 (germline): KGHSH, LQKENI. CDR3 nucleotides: TGTACCAGCTCACCAGCGGGGGGGAACAAAGATACGCAGTATTTT. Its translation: CTSSPAGGNKDTQYF.

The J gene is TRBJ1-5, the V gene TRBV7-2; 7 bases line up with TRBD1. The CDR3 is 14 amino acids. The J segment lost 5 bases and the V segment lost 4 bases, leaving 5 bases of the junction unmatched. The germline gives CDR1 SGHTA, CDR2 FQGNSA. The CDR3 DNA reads TGTGCCAGCAGCTATCGACAGGGAGATCAGCCCCAGCATTTT. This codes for CASSYRQGDQPQHF.

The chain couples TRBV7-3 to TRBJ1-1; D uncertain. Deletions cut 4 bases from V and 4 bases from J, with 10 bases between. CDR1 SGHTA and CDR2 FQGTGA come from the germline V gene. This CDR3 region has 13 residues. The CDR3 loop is CASSSNSGTEAFF. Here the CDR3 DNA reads TGTGCCAGCAGCTCGAACTCGGGCACTGAAGCTTTCTTT.

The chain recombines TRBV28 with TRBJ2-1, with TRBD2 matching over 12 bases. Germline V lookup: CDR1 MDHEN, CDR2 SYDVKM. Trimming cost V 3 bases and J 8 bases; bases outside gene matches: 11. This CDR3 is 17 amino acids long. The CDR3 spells CASSFLSLAGGVDEQFF. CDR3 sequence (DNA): TGTGCCAGCAGTTTCCTATCACTAGCGGGGGGCGTCGATGAGCAGTTCTTC. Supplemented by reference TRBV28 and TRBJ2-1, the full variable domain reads DVKVTQSSRYLVKRTGEKVFLECVQDMDHENMFWYRQDPGLGLRLIYFSYDVKMKEKGDIPEGYSVSREKKERFSLILESASTNQTSMYLCASSFLSLAGGVDEQFFGPGTRLTVL.

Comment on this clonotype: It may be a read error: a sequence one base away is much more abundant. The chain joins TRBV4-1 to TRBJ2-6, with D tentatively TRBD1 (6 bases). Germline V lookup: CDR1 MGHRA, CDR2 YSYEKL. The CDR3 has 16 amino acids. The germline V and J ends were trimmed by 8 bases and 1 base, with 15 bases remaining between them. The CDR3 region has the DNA TGCGCCAGCGGCCCGGGACACTTATCTGGGGCCAACGTCCTGACTTTC. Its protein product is CASGPGHLSGANVLTF.